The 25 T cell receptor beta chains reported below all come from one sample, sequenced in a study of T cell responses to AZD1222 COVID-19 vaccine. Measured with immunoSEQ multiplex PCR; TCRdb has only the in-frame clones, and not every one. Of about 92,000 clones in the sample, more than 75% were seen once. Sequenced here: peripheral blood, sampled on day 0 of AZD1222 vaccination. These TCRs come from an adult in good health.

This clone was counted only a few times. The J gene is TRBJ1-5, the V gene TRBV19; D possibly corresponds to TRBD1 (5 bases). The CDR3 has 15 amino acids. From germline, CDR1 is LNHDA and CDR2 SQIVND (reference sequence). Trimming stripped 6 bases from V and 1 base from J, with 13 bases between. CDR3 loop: CASRPVGGSNQPQHF. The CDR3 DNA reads TGTGCCAGTAGACCCGTTGGGGGGAGCAATCAGCCCCAGCATTTT. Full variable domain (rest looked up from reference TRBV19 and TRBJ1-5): DGGITQSPKYLFRKEGQNVTLSCEQNLNHDAMYWYRQDPGQGLRLIYYSQIVNDFQKGDIAEGYSVSREKKESFPLTVTSAQKNPTAFYLCASRPVGGSNQPQHFGDGTRLSIL.

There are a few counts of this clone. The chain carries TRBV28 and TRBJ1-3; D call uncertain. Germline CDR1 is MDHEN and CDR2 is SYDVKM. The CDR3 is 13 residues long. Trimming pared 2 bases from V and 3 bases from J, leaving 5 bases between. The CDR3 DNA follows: TGTGCCAGCAGTTTACTACATGGAAACACCATATATTTT. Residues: CASSLLHGNTIYF.

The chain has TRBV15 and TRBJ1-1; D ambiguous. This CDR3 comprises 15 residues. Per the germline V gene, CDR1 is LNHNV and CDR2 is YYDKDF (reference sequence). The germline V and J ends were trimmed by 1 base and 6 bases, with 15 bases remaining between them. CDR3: CATSRVGGIVSEAFF. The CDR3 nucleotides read TGTGCCACCAGCAGAGTCGGAGGGATTGTTTCTGAAGCTTTCTTT.

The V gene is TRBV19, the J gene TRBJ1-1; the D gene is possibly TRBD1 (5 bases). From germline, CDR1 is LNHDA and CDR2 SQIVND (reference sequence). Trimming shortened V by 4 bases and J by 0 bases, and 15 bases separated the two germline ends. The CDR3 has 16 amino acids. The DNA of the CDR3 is TGTGCCAGTAGTACTCCCCGTCGGGGCCTGAACACTGAAGCTTTCTTT. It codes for CASSTPRRGLNTEAFF.

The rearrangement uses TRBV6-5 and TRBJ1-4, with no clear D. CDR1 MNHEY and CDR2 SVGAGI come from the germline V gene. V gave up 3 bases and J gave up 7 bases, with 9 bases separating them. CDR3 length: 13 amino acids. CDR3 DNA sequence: TGTGCCAGCAGTTATCGGAGATCTGAAAAACTGTTTTTT. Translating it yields CASSYRRSEKLFF.

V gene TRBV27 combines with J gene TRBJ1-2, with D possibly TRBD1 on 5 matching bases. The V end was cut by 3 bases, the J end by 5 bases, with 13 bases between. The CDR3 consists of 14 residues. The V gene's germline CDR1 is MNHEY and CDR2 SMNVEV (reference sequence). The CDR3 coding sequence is TGTGCCAGCAGTTTCGGCAGGGCCCCTTATGGCTACACCTTC. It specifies CASSFGRAPYGYTF.

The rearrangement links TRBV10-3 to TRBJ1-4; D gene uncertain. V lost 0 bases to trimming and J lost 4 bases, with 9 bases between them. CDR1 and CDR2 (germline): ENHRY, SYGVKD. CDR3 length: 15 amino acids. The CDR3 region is CAISESNGNNEKLFF. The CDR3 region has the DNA TGTGCCATCAGTGAGTCGAACGGAAATAATGAAAAACTGTTTTTT.

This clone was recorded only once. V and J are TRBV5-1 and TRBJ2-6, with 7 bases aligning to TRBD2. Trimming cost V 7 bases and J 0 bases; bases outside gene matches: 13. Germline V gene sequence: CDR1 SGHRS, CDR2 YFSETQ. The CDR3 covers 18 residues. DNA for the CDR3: TGCGCCAGCCGCCTAGAGGGAGGGTACCCCTCTGGGGCCAACGTCCTGACTTTC. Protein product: CASRLEGGYPSGANVLTF.

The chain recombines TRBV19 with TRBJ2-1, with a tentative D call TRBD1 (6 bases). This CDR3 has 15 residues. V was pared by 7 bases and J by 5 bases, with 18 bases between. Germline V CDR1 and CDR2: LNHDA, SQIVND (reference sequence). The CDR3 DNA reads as TGTGCCAGTAATACGGGGCAGGGGTCAGACAATGAGCAGTTCTTC. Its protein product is CASNTGQGSDNEQFF.

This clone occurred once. The CDR3 is CASSYSFYQPQHF. For the CDR3, the DNA is TGTGCCAGCAGTTACTCTTTTTATCAGCCCCAGCATTTT. The chain recombines TRBV6-5 with TRBJ1-5; unclear D gene. Between the trimmed V and J ends, which lost 0 bases and 5 bases, there was a span of 5 bases. This CDR3 region has 13 residues. Germline V gene lookup returns CDR1 MNHEY and CDR2 SVGAGI.

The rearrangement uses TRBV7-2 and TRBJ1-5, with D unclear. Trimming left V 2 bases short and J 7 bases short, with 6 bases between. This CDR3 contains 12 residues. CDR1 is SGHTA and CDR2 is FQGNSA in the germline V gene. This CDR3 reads CASSLMGQPQHF. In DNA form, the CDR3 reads TGTGCCAGCAGCTTAATGGGGCAGCCCCAGCATTTT.

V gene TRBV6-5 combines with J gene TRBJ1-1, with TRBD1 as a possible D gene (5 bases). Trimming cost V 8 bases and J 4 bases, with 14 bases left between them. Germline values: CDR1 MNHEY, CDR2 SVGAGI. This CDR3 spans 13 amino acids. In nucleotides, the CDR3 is TGTGCCAGCCATCAGGGTTTTGGCACTGAAGCTTTCTTT. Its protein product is CASHQGFGTEAFF.

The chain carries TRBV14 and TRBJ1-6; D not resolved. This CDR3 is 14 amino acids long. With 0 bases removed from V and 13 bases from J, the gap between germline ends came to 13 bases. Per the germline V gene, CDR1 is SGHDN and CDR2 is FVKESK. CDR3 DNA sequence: TGTGCCAGCAGCCAAGACAGGCGCCCTTCGCCCCTCCACTTT. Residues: CASSQDRRPSPLHF.

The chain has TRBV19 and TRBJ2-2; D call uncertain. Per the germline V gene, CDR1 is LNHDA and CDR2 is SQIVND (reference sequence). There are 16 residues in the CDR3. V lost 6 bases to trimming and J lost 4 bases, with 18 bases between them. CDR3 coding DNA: TGTGCCAGTAGCCCTCCGTTCAGAGCGAGCACCGGGGAGCTGTTTTTT. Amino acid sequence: CASSPPFRASTGELFF.

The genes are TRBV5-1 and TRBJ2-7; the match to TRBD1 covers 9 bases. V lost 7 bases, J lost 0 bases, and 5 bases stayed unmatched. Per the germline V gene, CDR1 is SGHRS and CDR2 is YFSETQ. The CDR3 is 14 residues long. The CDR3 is CASQSTGGSYEQYF. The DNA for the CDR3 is TGCGCCAGCCAATCGACAGGGGGCTCCTACGAGCAGTACTTC.

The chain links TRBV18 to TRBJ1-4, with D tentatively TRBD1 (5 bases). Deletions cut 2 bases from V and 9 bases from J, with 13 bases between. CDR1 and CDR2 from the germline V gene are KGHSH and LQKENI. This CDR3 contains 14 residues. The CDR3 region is CASSPGGDPQKLFF. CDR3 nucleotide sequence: TGTGCCAGCTCACCAGGGGGGGACCCCCAAAAACTGTTTTTT. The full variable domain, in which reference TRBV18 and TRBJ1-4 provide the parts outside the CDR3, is NAGVMQNPRHLVRRRGQEARLRCSPMKGHSHVYWYRQLPEEGLKFMVYLQKENIIDESGMPKERFSAEFPKEGPSILRIQQVVRGDSAAYFCASSPGGDPQKLFFGSGTQLSVL.

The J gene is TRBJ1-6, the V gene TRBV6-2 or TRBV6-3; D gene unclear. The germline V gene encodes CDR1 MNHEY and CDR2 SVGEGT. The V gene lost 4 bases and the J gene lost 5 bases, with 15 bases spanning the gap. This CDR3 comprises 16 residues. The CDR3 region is CASSFGRAQNNSPLHF. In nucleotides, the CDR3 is TGTGCCAGCAGTTTTGGCAGAGCACAGAATAATTCACCCCTCCACTTT.

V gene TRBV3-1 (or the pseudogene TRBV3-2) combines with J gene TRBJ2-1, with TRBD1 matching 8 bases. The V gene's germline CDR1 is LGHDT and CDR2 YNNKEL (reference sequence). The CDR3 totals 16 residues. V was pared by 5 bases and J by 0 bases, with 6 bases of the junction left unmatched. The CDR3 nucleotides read TGTGCCAGCAGCTCAAACAGGGGGACCTCCTACAATGAGCAGTTCTTC. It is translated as CASSSNRGTSYNEQFF.

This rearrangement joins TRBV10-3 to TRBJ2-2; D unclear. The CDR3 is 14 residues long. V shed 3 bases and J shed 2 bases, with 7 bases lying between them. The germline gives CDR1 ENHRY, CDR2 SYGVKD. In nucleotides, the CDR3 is TGTGCCATCAGTGATAATGGAAACACCGGGGAGCTGTTTTTT. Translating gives CAISDNGNTGELFF.

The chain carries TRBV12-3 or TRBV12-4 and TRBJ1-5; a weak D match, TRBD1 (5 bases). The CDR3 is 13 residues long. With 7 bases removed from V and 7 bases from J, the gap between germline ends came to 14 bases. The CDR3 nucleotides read TGTGCCAGCACTCTGGGGGGTATCCAGCCCCAGCATTTT. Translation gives CASTLGGIQPQHF.

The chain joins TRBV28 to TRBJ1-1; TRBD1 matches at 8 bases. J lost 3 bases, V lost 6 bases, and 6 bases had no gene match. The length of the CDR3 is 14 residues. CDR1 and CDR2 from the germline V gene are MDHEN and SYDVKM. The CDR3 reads CASSSGQEYTEAFF. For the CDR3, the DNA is TGTGCCAGCAGCTCGGGACAGGAGTACACTGAAGCTTTCTTT.

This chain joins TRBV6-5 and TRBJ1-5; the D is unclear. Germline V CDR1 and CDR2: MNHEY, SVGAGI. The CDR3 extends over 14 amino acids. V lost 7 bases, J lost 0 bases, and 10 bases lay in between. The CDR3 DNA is TGTGCCAGCAATCCAGGTTATAGCAATCAGCCCCAGCATTTT. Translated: CASNPGYSNQPQHF.

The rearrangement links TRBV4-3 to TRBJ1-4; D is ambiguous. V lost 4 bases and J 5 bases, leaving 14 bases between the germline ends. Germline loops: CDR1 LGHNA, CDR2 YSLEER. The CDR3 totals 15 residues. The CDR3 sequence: CASSPSGTPNEKLFF. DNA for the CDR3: TGCGCCAGCAGCCCGAGCGGAACCCCCAATGAAAAACTGTTTTTT.

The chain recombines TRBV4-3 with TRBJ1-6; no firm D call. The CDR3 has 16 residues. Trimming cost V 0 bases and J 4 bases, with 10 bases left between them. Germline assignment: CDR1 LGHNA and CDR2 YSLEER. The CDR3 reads CASSQDGWGYNSPLHF. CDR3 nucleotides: TGCGCCAGCAGCCAAGATGGCTGGGGTTATAATTCACCCCTCCACTTT.

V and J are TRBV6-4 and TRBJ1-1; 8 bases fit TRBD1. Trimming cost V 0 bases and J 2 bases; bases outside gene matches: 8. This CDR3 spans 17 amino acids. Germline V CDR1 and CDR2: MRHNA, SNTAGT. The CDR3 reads CASSDSKGQVINTEAFF. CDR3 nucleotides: TGTGCCAGCAGTGACTCGAAGGGACAGGTTATCAACACTGAAGCTTTCTTT.